Listed here are 23 T cell receptor beta chains from one sample, sequenced in a study of memory CD4+ T cells and cytomegalovirus serostatus. Single viable CD3+CD4+CD8-CD45RO+ cells were sorted as the memory CD4+ T cells. Repertoires were generated with immunoSEQ multiplex PCR, while TCRdb's copy carries only in-frame clones and drops some. This table holds tens of thousands of clones, roughly 80% found once. The specimen sequenced was memory CD4+ T cells from blood. The receptors come from an adult in good health and CMV-seronegative.

The chain uses TRBV30 and TRBJ1-6; weak D call: TRBD1 (6 bases). The V and J ends lost 3 bases and 7 bases respectively, with 10 bases between them. The CDR3 is 13 amino acids. Germline V gives CDR1 GTSNPN, CDR2 SVGIG (reference sequence). The CDR3 protein is CAWRQGWNSPLHF. CDR3 coding DNA: TGTGCCTGGAGACAGGGTTGGAATTCACCCCTCCACTTT.

The chain carries TRBV5-4 and TRBJ2-7; TRBD1 matches at 9 bases. V was pared by 0 bases and J by 2 bases, with 9 bases of the junction left unmatched. In germline, CDR1 is SGHNT, CDR2 YYREEE (reference sequence). CDR3 length equals 17 residues. CDR3 sequence: CASSLGGDRAVTYEQYF. The CDR3 DNA reads TGTGCCAGCAGCTTGGGAGGGGACAGGGCTGTTACCTACGAGCAGTACTTC.

The chain recombines TRBV7-2 with TRBJ2-7; D is possibly TRBD2 (6 bases). The length of the CDR3 is 16 residues. Germline CDR1 SGHTA, CDR2 FQGNSA. With 2 bases removed from V and 2 bases from J, the gap between germline ends came to 16 bases. The CDR3 coding sequence is TGTGCCAGCAGCTTAACAAGGGGACTCTTTACCTACGAGCAGTACTTC. It is translated as CASSLTRGLFTYEQYF.

The chain joins TRBV7-8 to TRBJ2-5; D uncertain. This CDR3 has 12 amino acids. V was trimmed by 5 bases and J by 4 bases, leaving 8 bases between them. The germline CDR1 and CDR2 sequences are SGHVS and FQNEAQ. CDR3 sequence reads: CASSPDRETQYF. CDR3 bases: TGTGCCAGCAGCCCAGATCGAGAGACCCAGTACTTC.

The sample holds one count of this clone. The rearrangement uses TRBV7-2 and TRBJ2-5, with 15 nucleotides matching TRBD2. Germline CDR1 and CDR2: SGHTA and FQGNSA. The CDR3 runs to 16 residues. Germline trimming cut 5 bases from V and 3 bases from J; bases unmatched to any gene: 4. The CDR3 region is CASSPWTSGREETQYF. The DNA for the CDR3 is TGTGCCAGCAGCCCTTGGACTAGCGGGAGGGAAGAGACCCAGTACTTC.

The rearrangement uses TRBV29-1 and TRBJ2-7; perhaps TRBD1 as D (5 bases). With 4 bases removed from V and 2 bases from J, the gap between germline ends came to 9 bases. The germline V gene has CDR1 SQVTM and CDR2 ANQGSEA. The CDR3 is 12 amino acids. The DNA of the CDR3 is TGCAGCGTTGTGGTGGACACCTACGAGCAGTACTTC. Translation: CSVVVDTYEQYF.

The chain links TRBV7-8 to TRBJ2-1, with a tentative D call TRBD2 (6 bases). The V gene's germline CDR1 is SGHVS and CDR2 FQNEAQ. Trimming removed 5 bases at V and 6 bases at J, with 14 bases between. CDR3 length equals 14 residues. The CDR3 DNA reads as TGTGCCAGCAGCGCCATCCTGGGGGGCAATGAGCAGTTCTTC. Protein sequence: CASSAILGGNEQFF.

The chain uses TRBV10-3 and TRBJ2-5; D not resolved. This CDR3 spans 13 amino acids. V was pared by 4 bases and J by 0 bases, with 6 bases between. The germline gives CDR1 ENHRY, CDR2 SYGVKD. The CDR3 bases are TGTGCCATCAGTGTTGGTAACCAAGAGACCCAGTACTTC. The encoded protein is CAISVGNQETQYF.

The chain combines TRBV2 with TRBJ2-5; D possibly corresponds to TRBD2 (6 bases). Germline V lookup: CDR1 SNHLY, CDR2 FYNNEI. This CDR3 has 15 residues. Trimming stripped 6 bases from V and 1 base from J, with 15 bases between. CDR3 nucleotides: TGTGCCAGCAGCCGCCCCGGGACTCTCCAAGAGACCCAGTACTTC. Translation: CASSRPGTLQETQYF.

The J gene is TRBJ2-3, the V gene TRBV28; 12 positions match TRBD2. The CDR3 has 19 amino acids. The germline CDR1 and CDR2 sequences are MDHEN and SYDVKM. The V segment lost 6 bases and the J segment 5 bases; nucleotides outside the gene matches: 18. Written as DNA, the CDR3 is TGTGCCAGCAGCATCGACCTACGGGCTCTAGCGGGGGGGGGAGATACGCAGTATTTT. This translates into CASSIDLRALAGGGDTQYF. Together with reference TRBV28 and TRBJ2-3, the CDR3 gives the full variable domain: DVKVTQSSRYLVKRTGEKVFLECVQDMDHENMFWYRQDPGLGLRLIYFSYDVKMKEKGDIPEGYSVSREKKERFSLILESASTNQTSMYLCASSIDLRALAGGGDTQYFGPGTRLTVL.

This clone has a handful of counts. The genes are TRBV7-2 and TRBJ1-2, with a tentative D call TRBD1 (5 bases). Trimming left V 2 bases short and J 4 bases short, with 14 bases between. The CDR3 is 15 amino acids. Germline V gives CDR1 SGHTA, CDR2 FQGNSA. The CDR3 nucleotides read TGTGCCAGCAGCTTAACAGGACCAGTGGGCTATGGCTACACCTTC. It codes for CASSLTGPVGYGYTF.

CDR3 amino acids: CASSGGSSYEQYF. The CDR3 nucleotides are TGTGCCAGCAGCGGCGGGAGCTCCTACGAGCAGTACTTC. V is TRBV5-4 and J is TRBJ2-7, with 7 bases lining up with TRBD2. The CDR3 extends over 13 amino acids. From germline, CDR1 is SGHNT and CDR2 YYREEE (reference sequence). Trimming at V came to 4 bases and at J to 0 bases, leaving 1 base not matched to a gene.

There are a few counts of this clone. The chain uses TRBV6-1 and TRBJ1-2; no firm D call. V dropped 2 bases and J dropped 3 bases, with 7 bases sitting between them. CDR1 is MNHNS, CDR2 SASEGT, per germline. This CDR3 has 13 residues. The CDR3, as DNA: TGTGCCAGCAGTGAAACGACGGACTATGGCTACACCTTC. Amino acids: CASSETTDYGYTF.

The chain links TRBV11-2 to TRBJ1-1; maybe TRBD1 (6 bases). The V end was cut by 5 bases, the J end by 4 bases, with 17 bases between. The CDR3 is made up of 15 amino acids. CDR1 SGHAT and CDR2 FQNNGV come from the germline V gene. The CDR3 spells CASSPNGQWGTEAFF. In DNA, the CDR3 is TGTGCCAGCAGCCCAAACGGACAGTGGGGCACTGAAGCTTTCTTT.

This sequence joins TRBV7-3 and TRBJ2-7; 7 bases are shared with TRBD2. Germline trimming cut 4 bases from V and 6 bases from J; bases unmatched to any gene: 9. In germline, CDR1 is SGHTA, CDR2 FQGTGA. This CDR3 contains 14 residues. Here the CDR3 reads CASSSDGLDREQYF. The CDR3 DNA sequence: TGTGCCAGCAGCTCTGATGGACTAGATCGCGAGCAGTACTTC.

The V and J genes are TRBV28 and TRBJ2-5, with 8 positions matching TRBD1. Trimming took 9 bases from V and 3 from J; bases not matched to a gene: 9. Germline CDR1 and CDR2: MDHEN and SYDVKM. This CDR3 has 14 residues. The CDR3 loop is CASHRTGGKETQYF. CDR3 coding DNA: TGTGCCAGTCACAGAACAGGGGGGAAAGAGACCCAGTACTTC.

This chain joins TRBV6-5 and TRBJ2-1; 9 bases map to TRBD1. The V and J ends lost 8 bases and 4 bases, in that order; junction bases with no gene match: 6. The germline V gene has CDR1 MNHEY and CDR2 SVGAGI. The CDR3 runs to 14 residues. The CDR3 region has the DNA TGTGCCAGCGGACAGGGGCCCGGATACAATGAGCAGTTCTTC. Its translation is CASGQGPGYNEQFF.

This rearrangement joins TRBV7-9 to TRBJ2-1, with 9 bases aligning to TRBD2. Germline V gives CDR1 SEHNR, CDR2 FQNEAQ (reference sequence). There are 18 residues in the CDR3. The V segment lost 3 bases and the J segment 7 bases; nucleotides outside the gene matches: 16. CDR3 sequence reads: CASSFPRPSGTRRNEQFF. The CDR3 DNA reads as TGTGCCAGCAGCTTCCCGAGGCCTAGCGGGACCAGGAGGAATGAGCAGTTCTTC.

The V and J genes are TRBV7-9 and TRBJ1-3; 8 bases fit TRBD1. The germline V gene encodes CDR1 SEHNR and CDR2 FQNEAQ (reference sequence). CDR3 length: 15 amino acids. The trim removed 2 bases at V and 1 base at J, leaving 1 base unmatched. This CDR3 reads CASSLQGASGNTIYF. In DNA, the CDR3 is TGTGCCAGCAGCTTACAGGGGGCTTCTGGAAACACCATATATTTT.

The chain recombines TRBV7-6 with TRBJ2-3; 16 bases match TRBD2. The junction had 7 bases not matched to a gene; V was cut back by 1 base and J by 0 bases. The CDR3 has 20 residues. Germline lookup yields CDR1 SGHVS and CDR2 FNYEAQ. The CDR3 DNA follows: TGTGCCAGCAGCTTAGATCCGGGACTAGCGGGAGGGAGGAGCACAGATACGCAGTATTTT. Translating gives CASSLDPGLAGGRSTDTQYF. Full variable domain (missing parts from reference TRBV7-6 and TRBJ2-3): GAGVSQSPRYKVTKRGQDVALRCDPISGHVSLYWYRQALGQGPEFLTYFNYEAQQDKSGLPNDRFSAERPEGSISTLTIQRTEQRDSAMYRCASSLDPGLAGGRSTDTQYFGPGTRLTVL.

The V and J genes are TRBV7-2 and TRBJ2-2; 10 bases fit TRBD1. The ends lost 0 bases at V and 4 bases at J; junction bases unmatched: 8. CDR3 length equals 18 residues. Germline CDR1 is SGHTA and CDR2 is FQGNSA. CDR3 amino acids: CASSLAFGTGVATGELFF. The CDR3 DNA is TGTGCCAGCAGCTTAGCTTTCGGGACAGGGGTTGCCACCGGGGAGCTGTTTTTT.

V and J are TRBV19 and TRBJ2-2; 7 bases are shared with TRBD2. CDR3 length equals 15 residues. With 3 bases clipped from V and 5 bases from J, the junction kept 6 bases outside the gene matches. Germline-derived CDR1 and CDR2 are LNHDA and SQIVND (reference sequence). The CDR3 reads CASSMGGRVTGELFF. CDR3 nucleotide sequence: TGTGCCAGTAGTATGGGCGGGAGAGTAACCGGGGAGCTGTTTTTT. The whole variable domain, remainder taken from reference TRBV19 and TRBJ2-2, is DGGITQSPKYLFRKEGQNVTLSCEQNLNHDAMYWYRQDPGQGLRLIYYSQIVNDFQKGDIAEGYSVSREKKESFPLTVTSAQKNPTAFYLCASSMGGRVTGELFFGEGSRLTVL.

This clone was seen just once. The rearrangement uses TRBV12-5 and TRBJ2-1, with TRBD2 identical over 7 bases. This CDR3 has 18 residues. CDR1 LGHNT and CDR2 FRNRAP come from the germline V gene. The trim removed 0 bases at V and 7 bases at J, leaving 15 bases unmatched. CDR3 in DNA: TGTGCTAGTGGTTTGGTACTGGGGTCCAGGGAGGGAGGGAATGAGCAGTTCTTC. Amino acids: CASGLVLGSREGGNEQFF.